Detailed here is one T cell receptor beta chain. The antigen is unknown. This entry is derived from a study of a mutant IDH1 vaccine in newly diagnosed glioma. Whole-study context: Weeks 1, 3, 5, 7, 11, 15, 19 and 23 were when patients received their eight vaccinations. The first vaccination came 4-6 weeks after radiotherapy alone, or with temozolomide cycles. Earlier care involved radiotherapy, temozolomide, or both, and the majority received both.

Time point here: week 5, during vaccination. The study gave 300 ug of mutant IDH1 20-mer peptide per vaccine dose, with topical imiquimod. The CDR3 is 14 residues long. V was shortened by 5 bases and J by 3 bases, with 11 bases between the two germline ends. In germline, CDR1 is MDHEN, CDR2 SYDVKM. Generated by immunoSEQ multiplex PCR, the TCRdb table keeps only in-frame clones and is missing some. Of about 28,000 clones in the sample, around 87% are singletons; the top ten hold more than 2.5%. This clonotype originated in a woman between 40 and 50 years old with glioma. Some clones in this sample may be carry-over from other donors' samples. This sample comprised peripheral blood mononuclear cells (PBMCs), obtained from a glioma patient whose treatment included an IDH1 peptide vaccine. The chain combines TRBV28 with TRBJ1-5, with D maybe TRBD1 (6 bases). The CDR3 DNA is TGTGCCAGCAGTATCAGGGGCGCCAATCAGCCCCAGCATTTT. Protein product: CASSIRGANQPQHF.